Described below is a single TCR beta chain sequence and its context. Its antigen is currently unknown. Clones were read by immunoSEQ multiplex PCR, and TCRdb kept only the in-frame ones, dropping some. Of under 150,000 clones in the sample, 93% were seen once. This record belongs to a study of T cell responses to AZD1222 COVID-19 vaccine. General study results and limits: No repertoire was sampled before or during the peak T cell response, only after it. Just five to seven people given AZD1222 tested seropositive at baseline. Clonal diversity was possibly underestimated, and white British individuals and females predominated among donors.

Trimming pared 1 base from V and 4 bases from J, leaving 8 bases between. From germline, CDR1 is SGHTA and CDR2 FQGNSA. The CDR3 spans 14 residues. Sequenced material: peripheral blood, taken on day 0 of AZD1222 vaccination. The chain uses TRBV7-2 and TRBJ2-1, with D possibly TRBD1 on 6 matching bases. This clonotype was obtained from an adult in good health. CDR3 DNA: TGTGCCAGCAGCTTAGTGGGGACATACAATGAGCAGTTCTTC. It yields the protein CASSLVGTYNEQFF.